These T cell receptor beta chains were read from a single sample in a study of blood T cell repertoires in COVID-19. The method was immunoSEQ multiplex PCR; TCRdb's version includes in-frame clones alone and lacks a portion of them. This sample has over 200,000 clones, with 65% to 90% found just once. Sample: PBMCs or T cells enriched from blood (not recorded which). Receptor source: a man younger than 30 who had recovered from COVID-19. The CDR3 runs from the conserved cysteine through the conserved F or W. D genes are given only for firm matches. Clone size, where shown, is once, few, many, or a class for clones that have expanded.

clone_size: NA
d_call: TRBD2
j_call: TRBJ2-1
v_call: TRBV7-9
cdr3_aa: CASSFGGVTRNEQFF
cdr3_nt: TGTGCCAGCAGCTTCGGGGGGGTAACTAGGAATGAGCAGTTCTTC

clone_size: few
d_call: NA
j_call: TRBJ2-3
v_call: TRBV6-1
cdr3_aa: CASSEVAREFTDTQYF
cdr3_nt: TGTGCCAGCAGTGAAGTGGCTCGGGAGTTCACAGATACGCAGTATTTT

clone_size: NA
d_call: NA
j_call: TRBJ2-7
v_call: TRBV2
cdr3_aa: CASRRLRGPYEQYF
cdr3_nt: TGTGCCAGCAGGAGGCTCCGGGGTCCCTACGAGCAGTACTTC

clone_size: NA
d_call: NA
j_call: TRBJ1-3
v_call: TRBV3-1/TRBV3-2
cdr3_aa: CASSQVERFSGNTIYF
cdr3_nt: TGTGCCAGCAGCCAAGTCGAGAGGTTCTCTGGAAACACCATATATTTT

clone_size: once
d_call: TRBD1
j_call: TRBJ1-1
v_call: TRBV12-5
cdr3_aa: CASGLGTGYTEAFF
cdr3_nt: TGTGCTAGTGGTTTGGGGACAGGGTACACTGAAGCTTTCTTT

clone_size: NA
d_call: TRBD2
j_call: TRBJ2-3
v_call: TRBV4-1
cdr3_aa: CASSRGLAGGPSSTDTQYF
cdr3_nt: TGCGCCAGCAGCCGGGGACTAGCGGGGGGACCTTCTAGCACAGATACGCAGTATTTT

clone_size: NA
d_call: TRBD2
j_call: TRBJ2-3
v_call: TRBV19
cdr3_aa: CASSIGLADTDTQYF
cdr3_nt: TGTGCCAGTAGTATAGGACTAGCAGATACAGATACGCAGTATTTT

clone_size: NA
d_call: TRBD2
j_call: TRBJ2-7
v_call: TRBV7-8
cdr3_aa: CASSSAAGGSYEQYF
cdr3_nt: TGTGCCAGCAGCTCCGCCGCGGGGGGGAGCTACGAGCAGTACTTC

clone_size: NA
d_call: NA
j_call: TRBJ2-3
v_call: TRBV7-2
cdr3_aa: CASSLEGRADTQYF
cdr3_nt: TGTGCCAGCAGCTTAGAGGGCAGGGCAGATACGCAGTATTTT

clone_size: NA
d_call: NA
j_call: TRBJ2-7
v_call: TRBV6-5
cdr3_aa: CAAQRRAVAGEQYF
cdr3_nt: TGTGCCGCCCAGAGACGGGCTGTCGCGGGGGAGCAGTACTTC

clone_size: NA
d_call: NA
j_call: TRBJ1-2
v_call: TRBV18
cdr3_aa: CASSPPSLEYGYTF
cdr3_nt: TGTGCCAGCTCACCCCCCTCCCTAGAGTATGGCTACACCTTC

clone_size: NA
d_call: NA
j_call: TRBJ1-1
v_call: TRBV19
cdr3_aa: CASKRPGMGSTEAFF
cdr3_nt: TGTGCCAGTAAACGGCCCGGGATGGGTAGCACTGAAGCTTTCTTT

clone_size: NA
d_call: TRBD2
j_call: TRBJ2-4
v_call: TRBV27
cdr3_aa: CASSLFGVAGGSKNIQYF
cdr3_nt: TGTGCCAGCAGTTTATTCGGGGTAGCGGGGGGGTCCAAAAACATTCAGTACTTC

clone_size: few
d_call: NA
j_call: TRBJ2-2
v_call: TRBV27
cdr3_aa: CASSFGVESGELFF
cdr3_nt: TGTGCCAGCAGTTTTGGTGTAGAGTCCGGGGAGCTGTTTTTT

clone_size: NA
d_call: TRBD1
j_call: TRBJ2-2
v_call: TRBV2
cdr3_aa: CASTQGYIGELFF
cdr3_nt: TGTGCCAGCACACAGGGGTACATCGGGGAGCTGTTTTTT

clone_size: NA
d_call: TRBD1
j_call: TRBJ2-5
v_call: TRBV27
cdr3_aa: CASSLGTGEQETQYF
cdr3_nt: TGTGCCAGCAGTTTAGGGACAGGGGAACAAGAGACCCAGTACTTC

clone_size: NA
d_call: TRBD1
j_call: TRBJ1-1
v_call: TRBV5-8
cdr3_aa: CASSRDRGWAFF
cdr3_nt: TGTGCCAGCAGTCGGGACAGGGGCTGGGCTTTCTTT

clone_size: few
d_call: NA
j_call: TRBJ2-3
v_call: TRBV13
cdr3_aa: CASSSQGLRSTDTQYF
cdr3_nt: TGTGCCAGCAGCTCCCAGGGGCTCCGTAGCACAGATACGCAGTATTTT

clone_size: NA
d_call: TRBD2
j_call: TRBJ2-2
v_call: TRBV5-1
cdr3_aa: CASSLAPSGMNTGELFF
cdr3_nt: TGCGCCAGCAGCTTGGCGCCTAGCGGGATGAACACCGGGGAGCTGTTTTTT

clone_size: NA
d_call: NA
j_call: TRBJ1-5
v_call: TRBV27
cdr3_aa: CASSLYSPQDQPQHF
cdr3_nt: TGTGCCAGCAGTTTATATAGTCCTCAGGATCAGCCCCAGCATTTT

clone_size: NA
d_call: TRBD1
j_call: TRBJ1-2
v_call: TRBV19
cdr3_aa: CASSIGTEDYGYTF
cdr3_nt: TGTGCCAGTAGTATCGGGACAGAGGACTATGGCTACACCTTC

clone_size: NA
d_call: NA
j_call: TRBJ2-2
v_call: TRBV5-1
cdr3_aa: CASSLEGRGSGDTGELFF
cdr3_nt: TGCGCCAGCAGCTTGGAGGGTAGGGGATCTGGAGACACCGGGGAGCTGTTTTTT

clone_size: NA
d_call: TRBD1
j_call: TRBJ2-1
v_call: TRBV7-3
cdr3_aa: CASSLFSAQGAYNEQFF
cdr3_nt: TGTGCCAGCAGCTTATTCTCGGCACAGGGGGCCTACAATGAGCAGTTCTTC

clone_size: NA
d_call: NA
j_call: TRBJ2-5
v_call: TRBV19
cdr3_aa: CASSPGPIVQETQYF
cdr3_nt: TGTGCCAGTAGTCCAGGGCCTATTGTCCAAGAGACCCAGTACTTC

clone_size: NA
d_call: TRBD1
j_call: TRBJ1-4
v_call: TRBV28
cdr3_aa: CASRLDRVAEKLFF
cdr3_nt: TGTGCCAGCAGACTAGACAGGGTGGCGGAAAAACTGTTTTTT

clone_size: NA
d_call: NA
j_call: TRBJ2-7
v_call: TRBV7-9
cdr3_aa: CASSSGFPYEQYF
cdr3_nt: TGTGCCAGCAGCTCCGGGTTCCCCTACGAGCAGTACTTC

clone_size: NA
d_call: NA
j_call: TRBJ1-5
v_call: TRBV19
cdr3_aa: CASSIWQPGNNQPQHF
cdr3_nt: TGTGCCAGTAGTATCTGGCAGCCCGGGAACAATCAGCCCCAGCATTTT

clone_size: few
d_call: NA
j_call: TRBJ1-1
v_call: TRBV5-1
cdr3_aa: CASSLARGVNTEAFF
cdr3_nt: TGCGCCAGCAGCTTGGCTAGGGGTGTGAACACTGAAGCTTTCTTT

clone_size: NA
d_call: NA
j_call: TRBJ2-3
v_call: TRBV5-1
cdr3_aa: CASSSTTGSTDTQYF
cdr3_nt: TGCGCCAGCAGCTCAACTACAGGGAGTACAGATACGCAGTATTTT

clone_size: NA
d_call: NA
j_call: TRBJ2-1
v_call: TRBV12-3/TRBV12-4
cdr3_aa: CASSLREVSEQFF
cdr3_nt: TGTGCCAGCAGTTTGAGGGAAGTCAGTGAGCAGTTCTTC

clone_size: NA
d_call: NA
j_call: TRBJ1-5
v_call: TRBV18
cdr3_aa: CASSPNSGSNQPQHF
cdr3_nt: TGTGCCAGCTCACCAAATTCGGGTAGCAATCAGCCCCAGCATTTT

clone_size: NA
d_call: NA
j_call: TRBJ1-6
v_call: TRBV3-1/TRBV3-2
cdr3_aa: CASSQGLRTGEDSPLHF
cdr3_nt: TGTGCCAGCAGCCAAGGGCTTCGAACCGGCGAGGATTCACCCCTCCACTTT

clone_size: NA
d_call: NA
j_call: TRBJ1-2
v_call: TRBV7-9
cdr3_aa: CASSSTSAGYYGYTF
cdr3_nt: TGTGCCAGCAGCTCAACATCGGCAGGGTACTATGGCTACACCTTC

clone_size: NA
d_call: TRBD2
j_call: TRBJ2-7
v_call: TRBV19
cdr3_aa: CASSTIAGGTYEQYF
cdr3_nt: TGTGCCAGTAGTACTATAGCGGGAGGAACATACGAGCAGTACTTC

clone_size: NA
d_call: NA
j_call: TRBJ1-1
v_call: TRBV5-1
cdr3_aa: CASSSQDLDTEAFF
cdr3_nt: TGCGCCAGCAGCTCACAGGATCTGGACACTGAAGCTTTCTTT

clone_size: NA
d_call: NA
j_call: TRBJ1-1
v_call: TRBV28
cdr3_aa: CASSPHNPMNTEAFF
cdr3_nt: TGTGCCAGCAGTCCCCACAACCCCATGAACACTGAAGCTTTCTTT

clone_size: once
d_call: TRBD1
j_call: TRBJ1-1
v_call: TRBV5-4
cdr3_aa: CASSLAARGRTEAFF
cdr3_nt: TGTGCCAGCAGCTTGGCGGCCAGGGGGCGGACTGAAGCTTTCTTT

clone_size: few
d_call: NA
j_call: TRBJ1-1
v_call: TRBV7-6
cdr3_aa: CASSLAEFQDNTEAFF
cdr3_nt: TGTGCCAGCAGCTTAGCCGAATTTCAGGATAACACTGAAGCTTTCTTT

clone_size: NA
d_call: TRBD2
j_call: TRBJ2-5
v_call: TRBV5-4
cdr3_aa: CASSPGTSGRRHETQYF
cdr3_nt: TGTGCCAGCAGCCCCGGGACTAGCGGGCGGCGCCATGAGACCCAGTACTTC

clone_size: NA
d_call: TRBD2
j_call: TRBJ2-1
v_call: TRBV19
cdr3_aa: CASSIPGRGYNEQFF
cdr3_nt: TGTGCCAGTAGTATCCCCGGGAGGGGGTACAATGAGCAGTTCTTC

clone_size: once
d_call: TRBD1
j_call: TRBJ2-1
v_call: TRBV5-1
cdr3_aa: CASSSRQGATNEQFF
cdr3_nt: TGCGCCAGCAGCTCACGACAGGGGGCGACGAATGAGCAGTTCTTC

clone_size: few
d_call: TRBD1
j_call: TRBJ1-1
v_call: TRBV6-5
cdr3_aa: CASTTGQGSTEAFF
cdr3_nt: TGTGCCAGCACTACGGGACAGGGAAGCACTGAAGCTTTCTTT

clone_size: few
d_call: TRBD2
j_call: TRBJ2-7
v_call: TRBV6-5
cdr3_aa: CASSYSGGKYEQYF
cdr3_nt: TGTGCCAGCAGTTACTCGGGGGGGAAGTACGAGCAGTACTTC

clone_size: NA
d_call: TRBD2
j_call: TRBJ2-7
v_call: TRBV25-1
cdr3_aa: CASSDWLADRYEQYF
cdr3_nt: TGTGCCAGCAGTGACTGGCTAGCGGACCGATACGAGCAGTACTTC

clone_size: once
d_call: TRBD2
j_call: TRBJ2-1
v_call: TRBV5-6
cdr3_aa: CASSLDTLAGANEQFF
cdr3_nt: TGTGCCAGCAGCTTGGATACCCTAGCGGGGGCCAATGAGCAGTTCTTC

clone_size: NA
d_call: TRBD1
j_call: TRBJ1-6
v_call: TRBV10-3
cdr3_aa: CAISESRFDRENSPLHF
cdr3_nt: TGTGCCATCAGTGAGTCGCGTTTCGACAGGGAGAATTCACCCCTCCACTTT

clone_size: NA
d_call: NA
j_call: TRBJ2-1
v_call: TRBV24-1
cdr3_aa: CATRGTVSNEQFF
cdr3_nt: TGTGCCACCAGGGGGACTGTTAGCAATGAGCAGTTCTTC

clone_size: NA
d_call: NA
j_call: TRBJ2-2
v_call: TRBV6-5
cdr3_aa: CASSSGFLLTGELFF
cdr3_nt: TGTGCCAGCAGTTCTGGCTTTCTCCTTACCGGGGAGCTGTTTTTT

clone_size: NA
d_call: TRBD1
j_call: TRBJ1-1
v_call: TRBV4-1
cdr3_aa: CASSQQGAGNTEAFF
cdr3_nt: TGCGCCAGCAGCCAACAGGGGGCTGGGAACACTGAAGCTTTCTTT

clone_size: few
d_call: NA
j_call: TRBJ2-3
v_call: TRBV5-4
cdr3_aa: CASSLTSSVADTQYF
cdr3_nt: TGTGCCAGCAGCTTGACTAGTTCTGTGGCAGATACGCAGTATTTT